This TCR beta chain was documented in a study of cytotoxic CD8 clonotypes in ibrutinib-treated CLL (dated by TCRdb to the early 2020s). About the investigation overall: The cohort included approximately 15 treatment-naive and some 10 relapsed/refractory patients; roughly 17 were IGHV unmutated. Responses were partial in about 25 patients and complete in 2; after median about 5.5 years follow-up, some 14 stayed in remission and about twelve progressed. Response samples were taken after a median of roughly eleven months on treatment, ranging from roughly 6 to 36 months. An average of roughly 270,000 productive templates and tens of thousands of productive rearrangements was obtained per sample. Longitudinal samples were available for about 30% of the 86 trial participants. Cryopreserved peripheral blood mononuclear cells were obtained before treatment, at response, and at either sustained remission or disease progression.

Roughly 2 micrograms of genomic DNA were extracted from cryopreserved PBMCs for TCR beta library preparation. Longitudinal blood samples from CLL patients on ibrutinib monotherapy were analyzed using high-throughput TCR beta sequencing. The patients were enrolled in a single-center, open-label phase 2 trial of ibrutinib monotherapy. This clone was recorded a few times. No antigen is known for it. The record has no base qualities; no much larger clone is one base away. Findings and caveats that apply to the study as a whole: Public clonotypes were rare and either shrank or stayed stable during treatment, and the rise in clonality at ibrutinib response reflected expansion of private clonotypes. Clonality rose at ibrutinib response, remained stable during sustained remission, and dropped back toward baseline at progression. Sampling times were not matched between patients in sustained remission and patients whose disease was progressing, and lymph node repertoires were not examined. Baseline clonality exceeded that of age-matched healthy donors and correlated strongly with circulating CD8+ T-cell counts.

On a MiSeq, deep resolution sequencing aimed for a depth between 1 in 1 million and 1 in 200,000 T cells, with each clonotype covered 10x on average. The immunoSEQ hsTCRB Kit was used to generate TCR beta libraries. Regarding the original processing steps: The data were analyzed with ImmunoSEQ Analyzer and ImmunoSEQ Data Assistant, and V, D and J gene assignments followed IMGT definitions. Clonality, which ranges from 0 to 1, was calculated as one minus the normalized Shannon entropy of productive rearrangement frequencies. Public clonotype analysis was restricted to overrepresented clonotypes comprising at least 0.05% of each patient's repertoire. About a dozen repertoires from age-matched healthy donors, obtained from immuneACCESS, served as clonality controls. TCRdb holds this immuneACCESS table with in-frame rearrangements only. Some clones are missing; in checked studies, unresolved V genes explain under half, and the rest has no known cause. V, J and clone size are taken as reported in that table, and D and trimming were inferred from the DNA itself. This sample gives tens of thousands of clones in total; roughly 45% of them show up just once. 15% to 20% of the sample is held by the ten biggest clonotypes.

This specimen was PBMCs, taken before ibrutinib treatment. This clonotype was obtained from a human donor with chronic lymphocytic leukemia.

The encoded CDR3 is CASSFGHNTEAFF. The nucleotide sequence reads TGTGCCAGCAGCTTCGGCCATAACACTGAAGCTTTCTTT. The chain links TRBV7-2 with TRBJ1-1; the D gene is unclear. Deletion took 3 bases off V and 2 bases off J, with a span of 7 bases between the germline ends. The CDR3 spans 13 residues, from the cysteine through the phenylalanine. The sequence is cut down to CDR3 DNA, 39 bases in frame from base 1. CDR1 and CDR2 are read off the germline V gene as SGHTA and FQGNSA.